What follows are 2 T cell receptor beta chains derived from one specimen sequenced in a study of CD8 T cells in ankylosing spondylitis. Their specific antigens are unknown. Study conclusions and caveats: Seemingly characteristic of ankylosing spondylitis blood was a TCR beta motif consisting of about 8 highly homologous variants.

Each CDR3 protein is one row after TCRdb ran MiXCR on the 5' RACE reads. The data hold approximately 300,000 distinct CDR3 sequences, with less than 9.5% observed a single time. The sample consisted of blood, either unsorted or a sorted T cell fraction (not recorded which). These receptors were taken from a male donor with ankylosing spondylitis.

This clonotype was seen a handful of times. The rearrangement uses TRBV2 and TRBJ2-7; the match to TRBD2 covers 15 bases. The CDR3 has 14 residues. The J segment lost 6 bases and the V segment lost 6 bases, leaving 3 bases of the junction unmatched. CDR1 is SNHLY and CDR2 is FYNNEI in the germline V gene. The CDR3 here is CASRGLAGGLEQYF. The CDR3 nucleotides read TGTGCCAGCAGGGGACTAGCGGGAGGACTCGAGCAGTACTTC.

This clonotype showed up many times. The V call is TRBV20-1, the J call TRBJ2-7; maybe TRBD2 (7 bases). The length of the CDR3 is 11 residues. The germline V gene encodes CDR1 DFQATT and CDR2 SNEGSKA (reference sequence). The V end lost 7 bases, the J end lost 4 bases, and 11 bases lay between the germline ends. The DNA for the CDR3 is TGCAGTGTCGCGGGGGCGTACGAGCAGTACTTC. Translating gives CSVAGAYEQYF.